This paragraph covers one T cell receptor (beta chain) sequence. What it binds is unknown. At one of its ends the junction is not consistent with the germline gene, which may arise from a read error. PCR used 60 Vbeta primers and 13 Jbeta primers. TCRdb keeps only in-frame clones here, not all; method: immunoSEQ multiplex PCR. Of about 99,000 clones listed, about 79% are singletons. Germline CDR1 and CDR2: SEHNR and FQNEAQ (reference sequence). The CDR3 is made up of 12 amino acids. This sample was included in a study of cytomegalovirus exposure and HLA in healthy donors. Findings and caveats of the study: Usually a TCR sequence was rare, but some public TCRs were found in many donors.

The sample was PBMCs. This clonotype was obtained from a man between 60 and 75 years old in good health and CMV-seropositive. V and J are TRBV7-9 and TRBJ2-3, with a tentative D call TRBD2 (6 bases). CDR3: CSSRGLTDTQYF. The CDR3 bases are TGTTCCAGCCGGGGACTCACAGATACGCAGTATTTT.